Listed below are T cell receptor beta chains from one sample, sequenced in a study of cytomegalovirus exposure and HLA in healthy donors. Produced via immunoSEQ multiplex PCR; TCRdb's table is partial and in-frame only. The sample includes over 110,000 clones, over 70% of them seen just once. The sequencing input was PBMCs. These receptors all stem from a man aged 35 to 55 in good health and CMV-seronegative. Both conserved end residues are part of each CDR3. The D gene is left open where the match is weak. The size of a clone is reported for some rows only, either as once, few or many, or as a class for expanded clones.

TRBJ1-1	TRBV7-3	14	.	.	TGTGCCAGCAGCTTAGGTGGGCTGAACACTGAAGCTTTCTTT	CASSLGGLNTEAFF
TRBJ1-1	TRBV5-1	14	.	TRBD1	TGCGCCAGCAGCCTGACAGGGGCGGGTACTGAAGCTTTCTTT	CASSLTGAGTEAFF
TRBJ1-5	TRBV28	13	.	TRBD1	TGTGCCAGCCGGGACAGGGGGCCTCAGCCCCAGCATTTT	CASRDRGPQPQHF
TRBJ1-4	TRBV6-5	14	few	TRBD1	TGTGCCAGCAGTTACTCAGGGGGCAATGAAAAACTGTTTTTT	CASSYSGGNEKLFF
TRBJ2-5	TRBV25-1	14	.	.	TGTGCCAGCAGTGGGACAGAGACCCAAGAGACCCAGTACTTC	CASSGTETQETQYF
TRBJ1-6	TRBV23-1	14	.	.	TGCGCCAGCAGCCTCAGAGTCCTAGCCTCACCCCTCCACTTT	CASSLRVLASPLHF
TRBJ2-2	TRBV29-1	14	.	.	TGCAGCGTTGTACCCCAAGGGGACACCGGGGAGCTGTTTTTT	CSVVPQGDTGELFF
TRBJ2-7	TRBV7-9	18	.	TRBD1	TGTGCCAGCAGCTCAACTCGACACAGGGGGAAGAGCTCCTACGAGCAGTACTTC	CASSSTRHRGKSSYEQYF
TRBJ1-4	TRBV10-1	15	.	.	TGCGCCAGCAGTGAGTCGAGAGGGTCTGATGAAAAACTGTTTTTT	CASSESRGSDEKLFF
TRBJ1-4	TRBV18	17	.	TRBD1	TGTGCCAGCTCACCTCCGTTTGGACAGGGAACTAATGAAAAACTGTTTTTT	CASSPPFGQGTNEKLFF
TRBJ2-2	TRBV5-5	18	.	.	TGTGCCAGCAGCTTGGCCCTGATCGGGGAGACCAGCACCGGGGAGCTGTTTTTT	CASSLALIGETSTGELFF
TRBJ2-5	TRBV14	15	.	.	TGTGCCAGCAGCCAAGGGCTAGGCGTAGTAGAGACCCAGTACTTC	CASSQGLGVVETQYF
TRBJ2-2	TRBV10-2	16	.	TRBD2	TGCGCCAGCAGTCCCCTAGCGGGGGATAACACCGGGGAGCTGTTTTTT	CASSPLAGDNTGELFF
TRBJ2-7	TRBV29-1	13	.	.	TGCAGCGTTGCGGGGACTGGGGTCTACGAGCAGTACTTC	CSVAGTGVYEQYF
TRBJ1-6	TRBV6-6	16	once	TRBD1	TGTGCCAGCAAGGGGCAGGGGGACACCTATAATTCACCCCTCCACTTT	CASKGQGDTYNSPLHF
TRBJ2-5	TRBV5-6	15	.	.	TGTGCCAGCAGCTCCCTGGGGGCGGCCCAAGAGACCCAGTACTTC	CASSSLGAAQETQYF
TRBJ1-2	TRBV6-5	14	few	.	TGTGCCAGCACCGGGGACACTTCGGGGTATGGCTACACCTTC	CASTGDTSGYGYTF
TRBJ1-2	TRBV30	13	.	TRBD1	TGTGCCTGTTACAGGGGGCAGTACTATGGCTACACCTTC	CACYRGQYYGYTF
TRBJ1-5	TRBV5-1	13	.	.	TGCGCCAGCAGCTTGGAGGGGAGGCAGCCCCAGCATTTT	CASSLEGRQPQHF
TRBJ2-7	TRBV6-6	13	once	TRBD1	TGTGCCAGCAGTTTTCAGACAGGGGTCGAGCAGTACTTC	CASSFQTGVEQYF
TRBJ1-5	TRBV27	13	.	.	TGTGCCAGCAGGCAGGGCTTCAATCAGCCCCAGCATTTT	CASRQGFNQPQHF
TRBJ2-7	TRBV19	14	.	.	TGTGCCAGTAGTATCTTCAAGGGGGCCTACGAGCAGTACTTC	CASSIFKGAYEQYF
TRBJ1-5	TRBV5-1	14	.	.	TGCGCCAGCAGCTTGCAGGGAGGGCATCAGCCCCAGCATTTT	CASSLQGGHQPQHF
TRBJ1-2	TRBV19	15	.	TRBD1	TGTGCCAGTAGTATGGGACAGGGGGTGACCTATGGCTACACCTTC	CASSMGQGVTYGYTF
TRBJ1-5	TRBV6-5	13	.	.	TGTGCCAGCAGTCGCGACAGGAATCAGCCCCAGCATTTT	CASSRDRNQPQHF
TRBJ1-2	TRBV6-5	15	once	TRBD1	TGTGCCAGCAGACCCCCACTTACAGGGGAGCATGGCTACACCTTC	CASRPPLTGEHGYTF
TRBJ1-4	TRBV5-8	17	.	TRBD1	TGTGCCAGCAGCTTCGGACAGGGCTCCGGGGTTAATGAAAAACTGTTTTTT	CASSFGQGSGVNEKLFF
TRBJ1-1	TRBV15	16	.	.	TGTGCCACCAGCACCCGAAGATCCGGCGGGAGCACTGAAGCTTTCTTT	CATSTRRSGGSTEAFF